The clone carrying this T cell receptor (beta chain) was detected only once. Grouping used clinical history reported by participants in a survey and questionnaire. The germline CDR1 and CDR2 sequences are LNHDA and SQIVND (reference sequence). V lost 1 base to trimming and J lost 6 bases, with 9 bases between them. The CDR3 loop spans 13 amino acids. This sample is part of a study of blood T cell repertoires in COVID-19. This table comes from immunoSEQ multiplex PCR, and its TCRdb copy is limited to in-frame clones, with some not included. The data contain a few hundred thousand clones, around nine tenths of them singletons.

The source material was PBMCs or T cells enriched from blood (not recorded which). The V call is TRBV19, the J call TRBJ1-1; no reliable D call. This TCR was recovered from a woman between 18 and 30 years old who had been exposed to COVID-19. The CDR3 DNA follows: TGTGCCAGTAGTATAGGTGGAGGGCCTGAAGCTTTCTTT. This codes for CASSIGGGPEAFF.